This paragraph reports one T cell receptor (beta chain). Which antigen it targets is not known. Base qualities are not recorded, but no much larger clone differs from it by a single base. Per the publication, the treatment or condition label means: some 19 received Ad26.COV2.S at low or high dose, single or two shots; 5 received placebo; per-sample allocation not given. Repertoires of vaccine and placebo recipients were sequenced from samples taken on day 63 after the first injection. In Cohort 1b, about two dozen adults aged 18-55 years were enrolled at a single site in Boston, USA, between 29 July and 7 August 2020. Ad26.COV2.S was a replication-incompetent adenovirus type 26 vector that expressed a prefusion-stabilized SARS-CoV-2 spike protein derived from the original Wuhan strain. V is pared back by 4 bases and J by 5 bases, with 11 bases lying between the germline termini. Sequences MNHEY (CDR1) and SMNVEV (CDR2) are obtained from the germline V gene (reference sequence). Its CDR3 holds 13 amino acids, cysteine through phenylalanine. The only DNA kept is the CDR3, 39 bases in frame from the first base.

The data originate from a study of Ad26.COV2.S vaccination and SARS-CoV-2 variants listed by TCRdb under 2021. For the study in its entirety: Vaccine-arm donors came from COV1001, a multicentre, randomized, double-blind, placebo-controlled phase I-IIa trial of Ad26.COV2.S in healthy adults. Investigators did not know the trial group allocation while performing experiments and assessing outcomes. Trial participants were randomized into five groups of five, in which low-dose or high-dose Ad26.COV2.S was given once or twice, or placebo was given on both occasions. Sequencing of the TCRbeta repertoire served to evaluate the specificity and breadth of SARS-CoV-2-reactive T cell receptors following Ad26.COV2.S vaccination. The TCR-sequenced set comprised approximately 30 samples: about 19 Ad26.COV2.S vaccine recipients, 5 placebo recipients and 8 SARS-CoV-2 convalescent individuals. Ad26.COV2.S was given intramuscularly at 5x10^10 or 1x10^11 viral particles, as a single shot or as two shots 56 days apart.

TCRbeta CDR3 regions were sequenced with the immunoSEQ Assay. After extraction, genomic DNA underwent amplification by bias-controlled multiplex PCR, followed by high-throughput sequencing. The authors' pipeline ran thus. To quantify the absolute abundance of every unique TCRbeta CDR3 region, sequences were collapsed and filtered. Usable DNA was measured by amplifying reference genes present in all nucleated cells, and TCRbeta template counts were normalized to that usable DNA to estimate T cell fraction. Repertoire TCRs were annotated as SARS-CoV-2-specific when V gene, CDR3 amino acid sequence and J gene were exactly matched to a known reactive TCR set. MIRA supplied the reference SARS-CoV-2 TCR set, which was filtered for enrichment in COVID-19-positive ImmuneCODE repertoires so that public or cross-reactive TCRs were removed. Using the MIRA antigens, annotated TCRs were further analysed by specific ORF or by position within an ORF. Breadth was defined as annotated unique rearrangements over total unique productive rearrangements; depth was the summed frequency of those rearrangements. Group comparisons of TCR breadth used two-sided Wilcoxon rank-sum tests. Here the immuneACCESS table is served through TCRdb, limited to in-frame sequences with V and J called. Missing clones are a known gap in these copies; in checked studies unresolved V genes cover under half, and the rest lacks a known reason. D and trimming were read from the DNA, whereas the V and J calls and clone size are those reported in that table. Within this sample are approximately 410,000 clones, with roughly 90% of them counted one time only. The ten largest make up roughly 4% of the sample.

What the study reported, not specific to this receptor: Non-spike TCR breadth was comparable between vaccine and placebo recipients, consistent with the vaccine containing only spike. According to the authors, total T cell responses may have been underestimated by the TCR breadth and depth analyses. The study was not powered for comparison of responses between vaccine doses or regimens. Ad26.COV2.S recipients had higher spike-specific TCR breadth than placebo recipients (P = 0.0014). Substantial breadth of spike-specific CD8+ and CD4+ T cell responses was reported after vaccination.

The input for sequencing was peripheral blood, taken in a trial of Ad26.COV2.S vaccine versus placebo. This receptor was identified in a person aged 18-65 years who received the Ad26.COV2.S COVID-19 vaccine or a placebo. The chain employs TRBV27 and TRBJ1-1; no D segment can be confidently identified. The DNA sequence reads TGTGCCAGCAGTTCGCCGAGGTGGACTGAAGCTTTCTTT. It specifies CASSSPRWTEAFF.